This T cell receptor (beta chain) comes out of a study of shared clonotypes between healthy human individuals. The repertoire was sequenced with immunoSEQ multiplex PCR; TCRdb's copy has only in-frame clones and lacks some. The sample contains about 2 million clones, roughly 96% of which appear only once. This clone appeared a few times. The CDR3 is 11 amino acids. Deletions cut 5 bases from V and 7 bases from J, with 11 bases between. Germline V gives CDR1 DFQATT, CDR2 SNEGSKA (reference sequence). The V and J genes are TRBV20-1 and TRBJ1-2; D remains ambiguous. Input material: naive CD4+ T cells sorted from blood. Subset specified: CD45RA+ positively selected. This sequence was found in a man between 18 and 29 years old in good health. Here the CDR3 reads CSAERVGGYTF. CDR3 DNA: TGCAGTGCTGAAAGGGTGGGTGGCTACACCTTC.